The T cell receptor beta chain described here comes from a study of blood T cell repertoires in COVID-19. As for the study in general: The United States, Italy and Spain provided the acute and convalescent COVID-19 samples. Sample material is recorded as cDNA or gDNA derived from T cells, B-cell-depleted T cells, or PBMCs.

Germline V gives CDR1 ENHRY, CDR2 SYGVKD. V lost 2 bases, J lost 10 bases, and 4 bases stayed unmatched. This CDR3 contains 14 residues. Repertoires were generated with immunoSEQ multiplex PCR, while TCRdb's copy carries only in-frame clones and drops some. The sample lists fewer than 80,000 clones, approximately 78% occurring once. While infection was still active, Seattle patients were enrolled and then followed longitudinally. The sequenced sample consisted of peripheral blood. The source is a man between 60 and 70 years old with COVID-19, enrolled during active disease. This rearrangement joins TRBV10-3 to TRBJ1-6, with 8 bases that match TRBD1. In nucleotides, the CDR3 is TGTGCCATCAGTGAGGAACAGGGGGAATCACCCCTCCACTTT. This translates into CAISEEQGESPLHF.